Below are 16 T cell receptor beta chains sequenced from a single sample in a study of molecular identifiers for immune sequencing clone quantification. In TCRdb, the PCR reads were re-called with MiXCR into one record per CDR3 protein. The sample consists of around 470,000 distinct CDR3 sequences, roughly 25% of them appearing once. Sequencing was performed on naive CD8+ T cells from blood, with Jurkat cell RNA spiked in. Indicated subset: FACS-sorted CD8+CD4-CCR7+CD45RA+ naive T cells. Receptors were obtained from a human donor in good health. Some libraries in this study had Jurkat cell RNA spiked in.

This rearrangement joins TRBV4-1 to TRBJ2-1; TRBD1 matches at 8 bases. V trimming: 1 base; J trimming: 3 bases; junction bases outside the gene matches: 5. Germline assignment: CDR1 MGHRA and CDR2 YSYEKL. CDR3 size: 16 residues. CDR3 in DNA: TGCGCCAGCAGCCAAGCTACAGGGGGGAACTACAATGAGCAGTTCTTC. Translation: CASSQATGGNYNEQFF.

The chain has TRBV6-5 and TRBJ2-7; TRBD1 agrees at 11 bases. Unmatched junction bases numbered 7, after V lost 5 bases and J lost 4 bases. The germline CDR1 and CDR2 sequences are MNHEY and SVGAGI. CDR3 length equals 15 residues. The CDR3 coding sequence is TGTGCCAGCAGTCCCGGGACAGGGGGTATTTACGAGCAGTACTTC. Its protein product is CASSPGTGGIYEQYF.

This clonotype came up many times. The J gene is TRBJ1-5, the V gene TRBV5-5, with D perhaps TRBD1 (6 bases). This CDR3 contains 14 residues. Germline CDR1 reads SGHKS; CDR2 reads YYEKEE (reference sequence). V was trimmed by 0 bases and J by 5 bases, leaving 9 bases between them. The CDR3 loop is CASSLAPGDQPQHF. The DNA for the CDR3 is TGTGCCAGCAGCTTGGCACCAGGGGATCAGCCCCAGCATTTT.

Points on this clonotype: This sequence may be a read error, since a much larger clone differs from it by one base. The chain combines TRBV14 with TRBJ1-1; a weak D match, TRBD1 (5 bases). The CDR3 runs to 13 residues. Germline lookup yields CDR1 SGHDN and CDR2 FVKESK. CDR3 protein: CARSRRENTEAFF. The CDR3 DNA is TGTGCCCGCAGCCGCAGGGAGAACACTGAAGCTTTCTTT.

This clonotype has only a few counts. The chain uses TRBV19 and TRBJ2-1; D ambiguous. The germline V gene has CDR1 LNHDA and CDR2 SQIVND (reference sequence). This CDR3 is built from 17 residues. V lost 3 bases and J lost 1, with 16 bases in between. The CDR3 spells CASSILVAVMSYNEQFF. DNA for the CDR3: TGTGCCAGTAGTATCTTGGTGGCAGTAATGTCCTACAATGAGCAGTTCTTC.

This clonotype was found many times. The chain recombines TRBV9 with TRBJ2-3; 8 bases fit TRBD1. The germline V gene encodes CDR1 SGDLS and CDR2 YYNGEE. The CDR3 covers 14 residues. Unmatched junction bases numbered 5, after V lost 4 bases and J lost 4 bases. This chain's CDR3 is CASSLDRDADTQYF. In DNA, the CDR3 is TGTGCCAGCAGCTTGGACAGGGACGCAGATACGCAGTATTTT.

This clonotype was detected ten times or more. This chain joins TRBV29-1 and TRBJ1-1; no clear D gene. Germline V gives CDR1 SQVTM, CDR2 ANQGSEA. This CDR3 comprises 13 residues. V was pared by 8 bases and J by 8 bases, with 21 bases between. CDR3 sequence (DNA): TGCAGCTTAGTGGAGGGAGTTGGCATCGAAGCTTTCTTT. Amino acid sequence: CSLVEGVGIEAFF.

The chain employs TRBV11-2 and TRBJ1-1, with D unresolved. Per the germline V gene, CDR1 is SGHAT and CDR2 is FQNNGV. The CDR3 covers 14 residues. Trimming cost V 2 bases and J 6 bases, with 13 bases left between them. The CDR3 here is CASSLNEGSAEAFF. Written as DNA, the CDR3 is TGTGCCAGCAGCTTAAACGAAGGAAGCGCTGAAGCTTTCTTT.

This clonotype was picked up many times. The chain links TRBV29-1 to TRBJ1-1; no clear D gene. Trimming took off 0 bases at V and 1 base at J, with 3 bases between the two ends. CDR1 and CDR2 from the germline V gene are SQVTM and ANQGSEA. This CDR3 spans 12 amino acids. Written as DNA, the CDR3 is TGCAGCGTTGAAGAACAGAACACTGAAGCTTTCTTT. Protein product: CSVEEQNTEAFF.

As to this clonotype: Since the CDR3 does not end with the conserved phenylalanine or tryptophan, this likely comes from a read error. CDR3 sequence: CSARDLTGGYEQYL. The CDR3 DNA sequence: TGCAGTGCTAGAGATTTAACAGGGGGTTACGAGCAGTACCTC. This sequence joins TRBV20-1 and TRBJ2-7; 8 nucleotides agree with TRBD1. V was pared by 0 bases and J by 4 bases, with 5 bases of the junction left unmatched. The CDR3 spans 14 residues. The germline CDR1 and CDR2 sequences are DFQATT and SNEGSKA (reference sequence).

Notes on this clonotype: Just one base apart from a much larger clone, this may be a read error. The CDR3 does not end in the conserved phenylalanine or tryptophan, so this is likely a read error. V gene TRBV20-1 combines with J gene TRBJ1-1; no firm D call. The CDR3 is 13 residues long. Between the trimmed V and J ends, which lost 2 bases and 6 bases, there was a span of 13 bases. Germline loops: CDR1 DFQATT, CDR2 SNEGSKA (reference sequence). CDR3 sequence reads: CSARKADVAEAFS. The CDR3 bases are TGCAGTGCTAGAAAAGCGGACGTCGCTGAAGCTTTCTCT.

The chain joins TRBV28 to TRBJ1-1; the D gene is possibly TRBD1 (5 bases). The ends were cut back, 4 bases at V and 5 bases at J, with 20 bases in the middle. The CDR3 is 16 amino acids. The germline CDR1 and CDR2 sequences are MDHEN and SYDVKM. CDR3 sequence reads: CASSSLRGSFGTEAFF. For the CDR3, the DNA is TGTGCCAGCAGTTCGCTCCGGGGGTCCTTTGGGACTGAAGCTTTCTTT.

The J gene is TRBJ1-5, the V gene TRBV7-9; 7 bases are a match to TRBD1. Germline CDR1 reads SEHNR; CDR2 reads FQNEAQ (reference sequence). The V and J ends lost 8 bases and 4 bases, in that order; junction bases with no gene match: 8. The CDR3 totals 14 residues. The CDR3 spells CASGPGQINQPQHF. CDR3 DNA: TGTGCCAGCGGCCCGGGACAGATAAATCAGCCCCAGCATTTT.

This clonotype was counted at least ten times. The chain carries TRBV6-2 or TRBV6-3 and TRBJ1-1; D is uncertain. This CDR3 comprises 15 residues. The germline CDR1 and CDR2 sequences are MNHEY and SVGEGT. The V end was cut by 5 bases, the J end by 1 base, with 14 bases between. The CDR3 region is CASSQTAGPNTEAFF. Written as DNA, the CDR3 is TGTGCCAGCAGTCAAACAGCGGGCCCGAACACTGAAGCTTTCTTT.

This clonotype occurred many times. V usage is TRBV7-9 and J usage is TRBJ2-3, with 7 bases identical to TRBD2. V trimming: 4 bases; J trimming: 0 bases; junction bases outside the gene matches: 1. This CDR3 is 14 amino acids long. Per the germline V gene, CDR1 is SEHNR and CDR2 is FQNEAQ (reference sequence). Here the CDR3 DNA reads TGTGCCAGCAGCTCTAGCGGTAGCACAGATACGCAGTATTTT. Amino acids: CASSSSGSTDTQYF. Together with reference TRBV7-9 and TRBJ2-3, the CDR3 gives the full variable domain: DTGVSQNPRHKITKRGQNVTFRCDPISEHNRLYWYRQTLGQGPEFLTYFQNEAQLEKSRLLSDRFSAERPKGSFSTLEIQRTEQGDSAMYLCASSSSGSTDTQYFGPGTRLTVL.

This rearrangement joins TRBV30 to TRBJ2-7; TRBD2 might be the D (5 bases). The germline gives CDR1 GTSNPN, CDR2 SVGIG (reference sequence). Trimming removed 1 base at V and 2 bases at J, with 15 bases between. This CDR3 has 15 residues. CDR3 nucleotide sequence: TGTGCCTGGAGTGGCGGACTGACCTCTCCCTACGAGCAGTACTTC. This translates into CAWSGGLTSPYEQYF.